This T cell receptor beta chain stems from a study of beta chain features in type 1 diabetes. Study background: No patient-donor differences in age, gender, total cells or subset yield. Examination of sorted cells across all samples involved over 85,000,000 cells. Findings of the study overall: When VDJ junctions were examined, type 1 diabetes patients showed fewer insertions and more deletions. TCRB CDR3s from Type 1 diabetes patients were moderately but significantly shorter in all four CD4+ subsets.

The junction had 12 bases not matched to a gene; V was cut back by 7 bases and J by 7 bases. CDR3 length equals 14 residues. Per the germline V gene, CDR1 is SQVTM and CDR2 is ANQGSEA. Remarks on this clone: Antigen specificity is unknown.

cDNA synthesis used the whole RNA isolate, giving expressed TCRB sequences. Here immunoSEQ multiplex PCR was the method, and the copy in TCRdb shows in-frame clones only, minus some. The sample shows around 260,000 clones, 20% of them seen only once. The receptor was isolated from a middle-aged woman with type 1 diabetes. Specimen: naive CD4+ T cells from blood. J is TRBJ2-1 and V is TRBV29-1; 8 bases are a match to TRBD2. The CDR3 here is CSAHESGSWNEQFF. The CDR3 DNA reads as TGCAGCGCCCACGAGAGCGGGAGTTGGAATGAGCAGTTCTTC.